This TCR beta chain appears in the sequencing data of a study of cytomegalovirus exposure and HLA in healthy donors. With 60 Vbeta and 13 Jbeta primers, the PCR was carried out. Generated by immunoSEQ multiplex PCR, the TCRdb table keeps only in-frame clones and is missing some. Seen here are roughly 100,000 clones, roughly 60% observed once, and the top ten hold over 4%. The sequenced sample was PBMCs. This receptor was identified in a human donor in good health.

The CDR3 is CASSPHKNTEAFF. The CDR3 DNA reads TGTGCCAGCTCACCTCACAAGAACACTGAAGCTTTCTTT. The chain is built from TRBV18 and TRBJ1-1; D is unresolved. Deletions cut 3 bases from V and 1 base from J, with 6 bases between. The CDR3 consists of 13 residues. Germline loops: CDR1 KGHSH, CDR2 LQKENI.